This TCR beta chain appears in the sequencing data of a study of shared clonotypes between healthy human individuals. Per the germline V gene, CDR1 is SGHRS and CDR2 is YFSETQ. V gave up 4 bases and J gave up 7 bases, with 15 bases separating them. The length of the CDR3 is 15 residues. Sequenced by immunoSEQ multiplex PCR; TCRdb stores in-frame clones only, minus some. Here the sample spans around 2.5 million clones, roughly 93% being singletons. The receptor comes from a man between 18 and 29 years old in good health. Some clones in this sample may be carry-over from other donors' samples. The sequencing input was naive CD4+ T cells from PBMCs. Specified subset: CD45RA+ positively selected. V usage is TRBV5-1 and J usage is TRBJ1-6; D perhaps matches TRBD1 (5 bases). For the CDR3, the DNA is TGCGCCAGCAGCGGGGCGATGGGAGAGAATTCACCCCTCCACTTT. This translates into CASSGAMGENSPLHF.